The 30 T cell receptor beta chains given below trace back to one sample, sequenced in a study of T-cell memory formation after mild COVID-19. TCRdb redid the calling of the 5' RACE reads with MiXCR, one entry per CDR3 protein. The sample comprises approximately 50,000 distinct CDR3 sequences, 12% of which are singletons, and roughly 22% rests with the top ten. The material sequenced was PBMCs or a T cell subset sorted from them (not recorded which). Receptors were obtained from a man between 18 and 35 years old who had mild COVID-19 (a few samples of this study predate the infection). Cell type and time point are not known.

The rearrangement links TRBV7-6 to TRBJ2-5; 12 bases map to TRBD2. V shed 5 bases and J 4 bases; nucleotides not matched to a gene: 5. Per the germline V gene, CDR1 is SGHVS and CDR2 is FNYEAQ. The CDR3 extends over 15 amino acids. CDR3 in amino acids: CASSVTSGGTETQYF. DNA of the CDR3: TGTGCCAGCAGCGTGACTAGCGGGGGAACAGAGACCCAGTACTTC. The full variable domain, rest sourced from reference TRBV7-6 and TRBJ2-5, is GAGVSQSPRYKVTKRGQDVALRCDPISGHVSLYWYRQALGQGPEFLTYFNYEAQQDKSGLPNDRFSAERPEGSISTLTIQRTEQRDSAMYRCASSVTSGGTETQYFGPGTRLLVL.

The chain joins TRBV5-6 to TRBJ2-7; D tentatively reads TRBD1 or TRBD2 (5 bases each). This CDR3 contains 15 residues. The germline V gene encodes CDR1 SGHDT and CDR2 YYEEEE. Trimming left V 4 bases short and J 7 bases short, with 21 bases between. The CDR3 loop is CASSPWDGAPKEQYV. CDR3 nucleotides: TGTGCCAGCAGCCCCTGGGACGGAGCCCCTAAAGAGCAGTACGTC.

The rearrangement uses TRBV5-1 and TRBJ2-5, with 7 positions matching TRBD1. Germline loops: CDR1 SGHRS, CDR2 YFSETQ. The length of the CDR3 is 12 residues. The J segment lost 7 bases and the V segment lost 5 bases, leaving 5 bases of the junction unmatched. This CDR3 is CASSRYRGTQYF. The CDR3, as DNA: TGCGCCAGCAGTAGGTACAGGGGGACCCAGTACTTC.

The chain joins TRBV24-1 to TRBJ2-3; D tentatively fits TRBD1 or TRBD2 (5 bases each). This CDR3 is built from 14 residues. The ends were cut back, 9 bases at V and 4 bases at J, with 16 bases in the middle. Germline loops: CDR1 KGHDR, CDR2 SFDVKD. CDR3 in DNA: TGTGCCACCGCTCGGGACCCTTCACCAGATACGCAGTATTTT. Its translation is CATARDPSPDTQYF.

The V gene is TRBV6-2 or TRBV6-3, the J gene TRBJ1-5; no definite D call. Germline CDR1 MNHEY, CDR2 SVGEGT. The V end lost 2 bases, the J end lost 7 bases, and 12 bases lay between the germline ends. The CDR3 runs to 14 residues. The CDR3 region has the DNA TGTGCCAGCAGTTACGTCGCGGGGAGGCAGCCCCAGCATTTT. Protein: CASSYVAGRQPQHF.

The rearrangement uses TRBV20-1 and TRBJ2-4; 12 bases line up with TRBD2. V was pared by 4 bases and J by 6 bases, with 4 bases of the junction left unmatched. Per the germline V gene, CDR1 is DFQATT and CDR2 is SNEGSKA (reference sequence). The length of the CDR3 is 14 residues. Here the CDR3 reads CSATSGGGGNIQYF. For the CDR3, the DNA is TGCAGTGCTACTAGCGGGGGGGGCGGAAACATTCAGTACTTC.

V is TRBV20-1 and J is TRBJ2-1, with 7 bases fitting TRBD1. J gave up 8 bases and V 1 base, and 5 bases lay outside the gene matches. Germline values: CDR1 DFQATT, CDR2 SNEGSKA (reference sequence). There are 13 residues in the CDR3. Written as DNA, the CDR3 is TGCAGTGCTAGAGGTGACAGGGAACATGAGCAGTTCTTC. Translating it yields CSARGDREHEQFF.

CDR3 DNA sequence: TGCGCCAGCAGCTTGTACGGGGTTAGCACAGATACGCAGTATTTT. Amino acids: CASSLYGVSTDTQYF. This chain joins TRBV5-1 and TRBJ2-3; perhaps TRBD2 as D (5 bases). The germline V gene encodes CDR1 SGHRS and CDR2 YFSETQ. The CDR3 contains 15 residues. V lost 1 base to trimming and J lost 0 bases, with 9 bases between them. Using reference TRBV5-1 and TRBJ2-3 for the parts outside the CDR3, the full variable domain is KAGVTQTPRYLIKTRGQQVTLSCSPISGHRSVSWYQQTPGQGLQFLFEYFSETQRNKGNFPGRFSGRQFSNSRSEMNVSTLELGDSALYLCASSLYGVSTDTQYFGPGTRLTVL.

J is TRBJ2-1 and V is TRBV9, with 10 bases aligning to TRBD2. Trimming took 3 bases from V and 9 from J; bases not matched to a gene: 9. Germline V gives CDR1 SGDLS, CDR2 YYNGEE. The CDR3 totals 15 residues. CDR3 protein: CASSGSGGLLGEQFF. For the CDR3, the DNA is TGTGCCAGCAGCGGTAGCGGGGGGCTCTTGGGTGAGCAGTTCTTC.

This clonotype was observed at least ten times. J is TRBJ2-4 and V is TRBV6-5; 9 bases fit TRBD1. Trimming took 6 bases from V and 6 from J; bases not matched to a gene: 12. The germline V gene encodes CDR1 MNHEY and CDR2 SVGAGI. This CDR3 is built from 16 residues. DNA of the CDR3: TGTGCCAGCAGGCCTGCAGGACAGGGGCCAGGAAACATTCAGTACTTC. Protein product: CASRPAGQGPGNIQYF.

The chain has TRBV3-1 and TRBJ2-7, with 8 bases aligning to TRBD1. Germline trimming cut 7 bases from V and 5 bases from J; bases unmatched to any gene: 4. This CDR3 spans 12 amino acids. Per germline, CDR1 LGHDT and CDR2 YNNKEL (reference sequence). In DNA form, the CDR3 reads TGTGCCAGCAACCGACAGGGGAACGAGCAGTACTTC. It is translated as CASNRQGNEQYF.

The table lists this clonotype with a count of one. The genes are TRBV24-1 and TRBJ2-1; D may be TRBD2 (7 bases). Between the trimmed V and J ends, which lost 0 bases and 4 bases, there was a span of 9 bases. There are 15 residues in the CDR3. Looked up from germline, CDR1 is KGHDR and CDR2 is SFDVKD. The CDR3 reads CATSDLGGAYNEQFF. The CDR3 region has the DNA TGTGCCACCAGTGATTTGGGGGGGGCGTACAATGAGCAGTTCTTC.

This clonotype was counted only a few times. V is TRBV7-2 and J is TRBJ1-5, with TRBD1 matching over 11 bases. This CDR3 is built from 15 residues. Unmatched junction bases numbered 2, after V lost 1 base and J lost 6 bases. Germline CDR1 and CDR2: SGHTA and FQGNSA. CDR3 sequence (DNA): TGTGCCAGCAGCTTAGATGGGACAGGGGGTCAGCCCCAGCATTTT. It specifies CASSLDGTGGQPQHF.

This clonotype was seen only a few times. The chain recombines TRBV11-2 with TRBJ1-1; D is uncertain. V was pared by 1 base and J by 5 bases, with 8 bases between. Germline V CDR1 and CDR2: SGHAT, FQNNGV. This CDR3 region has 13 residues. As DNA, the CDR3 is TGTGCCAGCAGCTTAGCTGCTGGTACTGAAGCTTTCTTT. This codes for CASSLAAGTEAFF. Full variable domain (missing parts from reference TRBV11-2 and TRBJ1-1): EAGVAQSPRYKIIEKRQSVAFWCNPISGHATLYWYQQILGQGPKLLIQFQNNGVVDDSQLPKDRFSAERLKGVDSTLKIQPAKLEDSAVYLCASSLAAGTEAFFGQGTRLTVV.

V is TRBV24-1 and J is TRBJ2-2, with TRBD1 matching over 10 bases. J was trimmed by 7 bases and V by 5 bases; bases with no gene match: 12. This CDR3 is built from 17 residues. Germline CDR1 is KGHDR and CDR2 is SFDVKD. CDR3 residues: CATSGLPGQGSLGELFF. The CDR3 coding sequence is TGTGCCACCAGTGGTTTACCGGGACAGGGGAGTCTCGGGGAGCTGTTTTTT.

V gene TRBV20-1 combines with J gene TRBJ1-2; the D gene is possibly TRBD1 (5 bases). The CDR3 consists of 11 residues. Germline CDR1 is DFQATT and CDR2 is SNEGSKA (reference sequence). The CDR3 DNA is TGCGGCGGGGGGTTGTATGATGGCTACACCTTC. This translates into CGGGLYDGYTF.

The sample holds a few counts of this clonotype. The gene calls are TRBV5-1 and TRBJ1-1; D ambiguous. The V end lost 0 bases, the J end lost 1 base, and 7 bases lay between the germline ends. The CDR3 runs 14 residues. Germline V gene sequence: CDR1 SGHRS, CDR2 YFSETQ. The CDR3 is CASSLGHPNTEAFF. In nucleotides, the CDR3 is TGCGCCAGCAGCTTGGGGCATCCGAACACTGAAGCTTTCTTT.

This clonotype has a count of ten or more. The genes are TRBV5-1 and TRBJ1-1; D ambiguous. The CDR3 loop spans 13 amino acids. Germline assignment: CDR1 SGHRS and CDR2 YFSETQ. With 4 bases removed from V and 1 base from J, the gap between germline ends came to 8 bases. CDR3 amino acids: CASSGTQNTEAFF. The CDR3 nucleotides are TGCGCCAGCAGCGGAACACAGAACACTGAAGCTTTCTTT.

In its sample, this clonotype was seen many times. The CDR3 DNA is TGCGCCAGCAGCACGATCGAAGCGTATGAGCAGTACGTC. It is translated as CASSTIEAYEQYV. The chain carries TRBV4-3 and TRBJ2-7, with D hard to call. This CDR3 contains 13 residues. Germline CDR1 and CDR2: LGHNA and YSLEER. V shed 5 bases and J shed 7 bases, with 15 bases lying between them.

This clonotype was seen a handful of times. The CDR3 loop reads CASSLLSQLEAFF. CDR3 DNA sequence: TGTGCCAGCAGCTTATTATCTCAGCTAGAAGCTTTCTTT. The rearrangement uses TRBV7-9 and TRBJ1-1; unclear D gene. This CDR3 is 13 amino acids long. Germline CDR1 SEHNR, CDR2 FQNEAQ (reference sequence). Trimming pared 2 bases from V and 8 bases from J, leaving 12 bases between.

This clonotype was found once. The chain combines TRBV12-3 or TRBV12-4 with TRBJ2-7; the D call may be TRBD1 or TRBD2 (5 bases each). V lost 7 bases, J lost 2 bases, and 15 bases lay in between. The CDR3 consists of 14 residues. The CDR3 reads CASTRGGFPYEQYF. CDR3 DNA: TGTGCCAGCACCCGGGGCGGGTTTCCCTACGAGCAGTACTTC.

This clonotype has just a few counts. J is TRBJ1-6 and V is TRBV20-1; TRBD1 agrees at 9 bases. The V segment lost 5 bases and the J segment 7 bases; nucleotides outside the gene matches: 15. The germline CDR1 and CDR2 sequences are DFQATT and SNEGSKA (reference sequence). This CDR3 has 17 residues. The CDR3 protein is CSAPPMDRGIWNSPLHF. The CDR3 nucleotides are TGCAGTGCTCCACCTATGGACAGGGGCATCTGGAATTCACCCCTCCACTTT.

As concerns this clonotype: One junction end does not reproduce the germline sequence, and a read error may be involved. The rearrangement joins TRBV12-3 or TRBV12-4 to TRBJ2-2; perhaps D is TRBD1 or TRBD2 (6 bases each). The CDR3 is 12 residues long. The CDR3 here is CASSHQGRELFF. The CDR3 nucleotides are TGTGCCAGCAGTCACCAGGGGCGGGAACTGTTTTTT.

The chain employs TRBV20-1 and TRBJ2-6, with TRBD1 as a possible D gene (5 bases). V lost 1 base, J lost 0 bases, and 16 bases lay in between. The CDR3 runs 18 residues. Per the germline V gene, CDR1 is DFQATT and CDR2 is SNEGSKA (reference sequence). This CDR3 is CSARVRQGTFSGANVLTF. The CDR3 DNA is TGCAGTGCTAGAGTAAGGCAGGGCACTTTCTCTGGGGCCAACGTCCTGACTTTC.

The chain joins TRBV11-1 to TRBJ2-3, with 8 bases fitting TRBD1. The CDR3 totals 16 residues. Germline V CDR1 and CDR2: SGHAT, FQDESV (reference sequence). V was clipped by 5 bases and J by 2 bases; unmatched bases: 9. This CDR3 reads CASSPGQGAFTDTQYF. Written as DNA, the CDR3 is TGTGCCAGCAGCCCGGGGCAGGGGGCTTTCACAGATACGCAGTATTTT.

This clonotype appeared a few times. This sequence joins TRBV11-2 and TRBJ2-5; 8 bases agree with TRBD2. The CDR3 runs to 14 residues. Losses at the gene ends were 3 bases for V and 5 bases for J; bases not matched to a gene: 5. CDR1 and CDR2 from the germline V gene are SGHAT and FQNNGV. As DNA, the CDR3 is TGTGCCAGCAGCTTCGGACTAGCTCGGGAGACCCAGTACTTC. Encoded protein: CASSFGLARETQYF.

V usage is TRBV5-1 and J usage is TRBJ1-2; the D is unclear. The CDR3 sequence is 16 residues long. The V gene lost 4 bases and the J gene lost 6 bases, with 22 bases spanning the gap. In germline, CDR1 is SGHRS, CDR2 YFSETQ. CDR3 sequence reads: CASSPEAVTSPHGYTF. CDR3 sequence (DNA): TGCGCCAGCAGCCCCGAGGCCGTGACCAGCCCCCATGGCTACACCTTC.

This chain uses TRBV6-6 with TRBJ2-7; 7 nucleotides line up with TRBD1. V shed 5 bases, J shed 7 bases, and the junction held 14 bases outside the gene matches. Germline CDR1 MNHNY, CDR2 SVGAGI (reference sequence). CDR3 length: 15 amino acids. For the CDR3, the DNA is TGTGCCAGCAGTGGGAACGACAGGGTTCTCGGTGAGCAGTACTTC. It yields the protein CASSGNDRVLGEQYF.

This clonotype was seen ten or more times. The genes are TRBV6-5 and TRBJ2-3; a weak D match, TRBD1 (5 bases). The CDR3 runs to 15 residues. Deletions cut 1 base from V and 6 bases from J, with 14 bases between. Germline V gene data show CDR1 as MNHEY and CDR2 as SVGAGI. CDR3 nucleotide sequence: TGTGCCAGCAGTTACTTAGGGGCCACCCAGGATACGCAGTATTTT. Translation gives CASSYLGATQDTQYF.

Ten or more counts support this clonotype. This chain joins TRBV29-1 and TRBJ2-7; TRBD1 aligns across 12 bases. CDR3 length: 12 amino acids. CDR1 SQVTM and CDR2 ANQGSEA come from the germline V gene. The DNA of the CDR3 is TGCAGTGCCGGGACAGGGGGCAACGAGCAGTACTTC. As protein: CSAGTGGNEQYF.